This T cell receptor beta chain was recovered during a study of post-analysis software for immune sequencing data. On the study more broadly: Relapsing-remitting, secondary progressive and progressive-relapsing multiple sclerosis courses were included. Findings of the study overall: Diversity measured as normalized Chao1 was significantly lower in multiple sclerosis patients than in controls.

Libraries were made from TCR beta cDNA, and they carried unique molecular identifiers. Input populations of 1 to 10 million T cells gave rise to a few hundred thousand cDNA molecules. TCRdb re-analysed the PCR reads in MiXCR, keeping a single row per CDR3 protein. The table has approximately 440,000 distinct CDR3 sequences, around 40% seen once. To note about this clonotype: Antigen unknown.

The material sequenced was blood. This receptor was obtained from a girl under 18 with multiple sclerosis.

CDR3 region: CASSFRTGIDEQFF. CDR3 bases: TGCGCCAGCAGCTTTAGGACAGGGATCGATGAGCAGTTCTTC. This rearrangement joins TRBV5-1 to TRBJ2-1, with 8 bases fitting TRBD1. J gave up 8 bases and V 2 bases, and 6 bases lay outside the gene matches. Germline assignment: CDR1 SGHRS and CDR2 YFSETQ. The CDR3 has 14 amino acids.